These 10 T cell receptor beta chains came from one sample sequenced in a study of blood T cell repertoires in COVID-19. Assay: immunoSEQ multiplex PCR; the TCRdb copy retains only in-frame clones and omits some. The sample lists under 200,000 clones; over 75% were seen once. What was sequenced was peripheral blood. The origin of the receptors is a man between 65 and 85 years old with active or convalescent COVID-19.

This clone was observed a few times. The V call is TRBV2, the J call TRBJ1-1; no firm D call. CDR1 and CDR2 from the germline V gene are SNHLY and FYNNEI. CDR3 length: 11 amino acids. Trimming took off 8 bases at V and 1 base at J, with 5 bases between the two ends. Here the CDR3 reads CASPRNTEAFF. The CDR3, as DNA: TGTGCCAGCCCTCGGAACACTGAAGCTTTCTTT. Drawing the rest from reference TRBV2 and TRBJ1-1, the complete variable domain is EPEVTQTPSHQVTQMGQEVILRCVPISNHLYFYWYRQILGQKVEFLVSFYNNEISEKSEIFDDQFSVERPDGSNFTLKIRSTKLEDSAMYFCASPRNTEAFFGQGTRLTVV.

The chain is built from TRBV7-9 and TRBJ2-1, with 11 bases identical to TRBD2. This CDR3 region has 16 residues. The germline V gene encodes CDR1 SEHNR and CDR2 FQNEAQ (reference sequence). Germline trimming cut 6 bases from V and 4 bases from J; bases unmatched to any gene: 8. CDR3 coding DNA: TGTGCCAGCAGGCTATTCACTAGCGGGGGATACAATGAGCAGTTCTTC. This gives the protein CASRLFTSGGYNEQFF.

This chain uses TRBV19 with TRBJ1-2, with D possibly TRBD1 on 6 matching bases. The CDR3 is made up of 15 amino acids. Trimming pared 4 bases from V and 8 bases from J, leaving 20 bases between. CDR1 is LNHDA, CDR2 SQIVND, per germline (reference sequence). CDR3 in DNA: TGTGCCAGTAGTAAATCGATACAGGGCTTAAGGGGCTACACCTTC. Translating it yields CASSKSIQGLRGYTF.

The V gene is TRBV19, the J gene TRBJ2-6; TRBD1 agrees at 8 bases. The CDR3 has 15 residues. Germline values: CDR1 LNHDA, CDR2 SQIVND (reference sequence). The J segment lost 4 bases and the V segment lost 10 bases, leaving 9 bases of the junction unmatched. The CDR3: CATFQGAEGANVLTF. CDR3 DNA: TGTGCCACCTTTCAGGGGGCTGAAGGGGCCAACGTCCTGACTTTC.

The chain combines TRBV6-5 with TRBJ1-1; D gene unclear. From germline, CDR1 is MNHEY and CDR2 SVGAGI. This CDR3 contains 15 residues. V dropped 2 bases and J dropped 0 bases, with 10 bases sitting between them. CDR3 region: CASSYGPVMNTEAFF. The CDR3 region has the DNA TGTGCCAGCAGTTACGGTCCAGTCATGAACACTGAAGCTTTCTTT.

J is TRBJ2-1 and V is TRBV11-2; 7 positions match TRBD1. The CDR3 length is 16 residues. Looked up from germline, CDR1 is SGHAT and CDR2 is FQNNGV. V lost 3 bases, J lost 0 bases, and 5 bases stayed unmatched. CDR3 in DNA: TGTGCCAGCAGCTTGACAGGGTTTAGCTCCTACAATGAGCAGTTCTTC. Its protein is CASSLTGFSSYNEQFF.

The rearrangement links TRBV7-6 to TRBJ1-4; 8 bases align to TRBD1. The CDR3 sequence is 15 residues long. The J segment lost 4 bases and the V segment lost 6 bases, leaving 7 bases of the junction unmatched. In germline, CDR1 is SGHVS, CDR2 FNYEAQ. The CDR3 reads CASSQPGQDNEKLFF. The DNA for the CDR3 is TGTGCCAGCAGTCAACCGGGACAGGATAATGAAAAACTGTTTTTT.

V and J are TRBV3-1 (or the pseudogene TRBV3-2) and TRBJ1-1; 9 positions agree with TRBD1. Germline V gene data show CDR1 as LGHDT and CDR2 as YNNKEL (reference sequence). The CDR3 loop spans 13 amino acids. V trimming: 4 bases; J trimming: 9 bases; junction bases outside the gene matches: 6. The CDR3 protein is CASSPPTGGQAFF. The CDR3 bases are TGTGCCAGCAGCCCCCCTACAGGGGGCCAAGCTTTCTTT.

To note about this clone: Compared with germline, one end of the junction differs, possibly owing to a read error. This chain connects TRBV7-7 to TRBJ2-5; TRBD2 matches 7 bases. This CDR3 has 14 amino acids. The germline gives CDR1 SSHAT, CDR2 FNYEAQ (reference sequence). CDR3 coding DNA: TGTGCTAGCAGCTTTGGGCGGGAGCAAGAGACCCAGTACTTC. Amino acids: CASSFGREQETQYF.

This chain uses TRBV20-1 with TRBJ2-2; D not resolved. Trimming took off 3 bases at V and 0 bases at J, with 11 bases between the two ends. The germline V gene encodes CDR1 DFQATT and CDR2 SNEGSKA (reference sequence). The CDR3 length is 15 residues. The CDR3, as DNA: TGCAGTGCTAGTTACTTGGGCGCGAACACCGGGGAGCTGTTTTTT. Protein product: CSASYLGANTGELFF.